These 18 T cell receptor beta chains share one sample of origin, sequenced in a study of identical twins. TCRdb redid the calling of the 5' RACE reads with MiXCR, one entry per CDR3 protein. The table has some 630,000 distinct CDR3 sequences, just over 7% seen once. This same sample was also taken into another study, of yellow fever vaccine responses in identical twins.

The sequencing sample was made of PBMCs. The source of these receptors is a woman younger than 35 in good health.

The genes are TRBV6-1 and TRBJ1-4; D gene uncertain. Trimming stripped 4 bases from V and 8 bases from J, with 5 bases between. This CDR3 contains 11 residues. Germline lookup yields CDR1 MNHNS and CDR2 SASEGT. The CDR3 nucleotides read TGTGCCAGCAGTGTGTCCGAAAAACTGTTTTTT. Encoded protein: CASSVSEKLFF.

The V gene is TRBV7-9, the J gene TRBJ2-1; D is possibly TRBD2 (7 bases). Germline CDR1 reads SEHNR; CDR2 reads FQNEAQ (reference sequence). The CDR3 covers 15 residues. Trimming left V 6 bases short and J 7 bases short, with 19 bases between. CDR3 protein: CASSHTGLGGNEQFF. CDR3 nucleotide sequence: TGTGCCAGCAGTCATACCGGACTAGGGGGAAATGAGCAGTTCTTC.

This clonotype has a handful of counts. The rearrangement uses TRBV19 and TRBJ1-5, with no clear D. Between the trimmed V and J ends, which lost 1 base and 4 bases, there was a span of 14 bases. The CDR3 loop spans 16 amino acids. CDR1 and CDR2 from the germline V gene are LNHDA and SQIVND (reference sequence). The DNA for the CDR3 is TGTGCCAGTAGTATAGCGGCCAGCAGGACGAATCAGCCCCAGCATTTT. Its translation: CASSIAASRTNQPQHF.

This clonotype was observed many times. The chain carries TRBV3-1 and TRBJ1-6; D is ambiguous. This CDR3 is 12 amino acids long. V lost 3 bases and J lost 8, with 5 bases in between. Germline V gene lookup returns CDR1 LGHDT and CDR2 YNNKEL (reference sequence). The CDR3 is CASSQRDSPLHF. CDR3 DNA: TGTGCCAGCAGCCAGAGGGATTCACCCCTCCACTTT.

At least ten counts were recorded for this clonotype. This chain links TRBV29-1 with TRBJ2-1, with TRBD2 matching 7 bases. V lost 6 bases and J lost 7; bases outside the gene matches: 15. In germline, CDR1 is SQVTM, CDR2 ANQGSEA. This CDR3 has 15 amino acids. The CDR3 loop reads CSVLSGGRAGNEQFF. CDR3 nucleotide sequence: TGCAGCGTGCTCTCCGGAGGGAGGGCCGGTAATGAGCAGTTCTTC.

This clonotype turned up a few times. V usage is TRBV24-1 and J usage is TRBJ2-1; D not certain. CDR3 size: 11 residues. V was cut by 5 bases and J by 8 bases, with 6 bases left in between. The V gene's germline CDR1 is KGHDR and CDR2 SFDVKD. The CDR3 here is CATSAYDEQFF. Written as DNA, the CDR3 is TGTGCCACCAGTGCGTACGATGAGCAGTTCTTC.

The chain employs TRBV7-9 and TRBJ2-7; D gene uncertain. The ends were cut back, 4 bases at V and 3 bases at J, with 16 bases in the middle. Germline CDR1 reads SEHNR; CDR2 reads FQNEAQ (reference sequence). The CDR3 contains 15 residues. The DNA for the CDR3 is TGTGCCAGCAGCTCCACTTCCGGGCCCTACTACGAGCAGTACGTC. This translates into CASSSTSGPYYEQYV.

The chain is built from TRBV6-5 and TRBJ1-1; D gene ambiguous. The V gene lost 0 bases and the J gene lost 6 bases, with 11 bases spanning the gap. Germline V gene sequence: CDR1 MNHEY, CDR2 SVGAGI. This CDR3 comprises 14 residues. The CDR3 DNA follows: TGTGCCAGCAGTTACTCCGGTGGGGATCCTGAAGCTTTCTTT. This translates into CASSYSGGDPEAFF.

This clonotype was counted at least ten times. This chain joins TRBV7-8 and TRBJ1-1, with TRBD1 matching 7 bases. CDR1 SGHVS and CDR2 FQNEAQ come from the germline V gene. There are 13 residues in the CDR3. J lost 4 bases, V lost 6 bases, and 5 bases had no gene match. The CDR3, as DNA: TGTGCCAGCAGTCAGGGGGTGAGCACTGAAGCTTTCTTT. Translation gives CASSQGVSTEAFF.

This clonotype was detected ten times or more. This rearrangement joins TRBV12-3 or TRBV12-4 to TRBJ1-2; tentative D call: TRBD1 (5 bases). The CDR3 spans 12 residues. The V end lost 10 bases, the J end lost 8 bases, and 17 bases lay between the germline ends. CDR3 nucleotide sequence: TGTGCCACCTCCGGGACCCGGAGGGGCTACACCTTC. Amino acid sequence: CATSGTRRGYTF.

This clonotype was picked up a small number of times. The rearrangement uses TRBV11-2 and TRBJ2-1, with 15 bases fitting TRBD2. There are 17 residues in the CDR3. V shed 3 bases and J 6 bases; nucleotides not matched to a gene: 6. Germline CDR1 and CDR2: SGHAT and FQNNGV. CDR3 amino acids: CASSFWTSGGAFNEQFF. CDR3 nucleotides: TGTGCCAGCAGCTTCTGGACTAGCGGGGGGGCCTTCAATGAGCAGTTCTTC.

The table lists this clonotype with a few counts. J is TRBJ2-7 and V is TRBV9; 7 positions agree with TRBD1. The CDR3 extends over 13 amino acids. The ends lost 5 bases at V and 3 bases at J; junction bases unmatched: 5. Germline CDR1 is SGDLS and CDR2 is YYNGEE. The CDR3 coding sequence is TGTGCCAGCAGATCGACAGGGATCTACGAGCAGTACGTC. Its protein is CASRSTGIYEQYV.

Only a few counts were recorded for this clonotype. This chain uses TRBV10-3 with TRBJ2-5; D is uncertain. Germline values: CDR1 ENHRY, CDR2 SYGVKD. CDR3 length: 13 amino acids. V dropped 10 bases and J dropped 1 base, with 13 bases sitting between them. The DNA for the CDR3 is TGTGCCAGCTCCGGCCTGCCCCAAGAGACCCAGTACTTC. The encoded protein is CASSGLPQETQYF.

The chain couples TRBV10-3 to TRBJ1-4; no definite D call. Germline CDR1 and CDR2: ENHRY and SYGVKD. CDR3 length: 14 residues. V gave up 6 bases and J gave up 8 bases, with 16 bases separating them. In nucleotides, the CDR3 is TGTGCCATCAGCCCGGACCGGTCGGAGGAAAAACTGTTTTTT. This sequence encodes CAISPDRSEEKLFF.

This clonotype has a handful of counts. The gene calls are TRBV6-7 and TRBJ2-7; 8 nucleotides agree with TRBD1. TRBV6-7 qualifies as an ORF whose function is uncertain. After removal of 2 bases from V and 3 bases from J, the junction contained 12 bases not matched to a gene. This CDR3 has 17 amino acids. Written as DNA, the CDR3 is TGTGCCAGCAGTTACCCCCCGCTGACAGGGGCCCACTACGAGCAGTACGTC. Protein product: CASSYPPLTGAHYEQYV.

This clonotype was counted only a few times. The V gene is TRBV21-1, the J gene TRBJ2-1; the table's D gene call, TRBD2, was not cross checked with the DNA. TRBV21-1 is deemed a pseudogene. The CDR3 spans 17 residues. CDR3 sequence: CASSKAPAGEIKDEQFF. CDR3 DNA sequence: TGTGCCAGCAGCAAAGCCCCAGCGGGAGAAATTAAGGACGAGCAGTTCTTC.

J is TRBJ1-1 and V is TRBV3-1; 9 positions match TRBD1. The V and J ends lost 2 bases and 3 bases, in that order; junction bases with no gene match: 4. The germline V gene encodes CDR1 LGHDT and CDR2 YNNKEL (reference sequence). CDR3 length equals 15 residues. The CDR3 bases are TGTGCCAGCAGCCAATTCGGACAGGGGTACACTGAAGCTTTCTTT. It yields the protein CASSQFGQGYTEAFF.

The chain links TRBV3-1 to TRBJ2-7, with a weak D call TRBD2 (5 bases). Germline CDR1 reads LGHDT; CDR2 reads YNNKEL (reference sequence). The CDR3 is made up of 14 amino acids. The ends were cut back, 4 bases at V and 0 bases at J, with 10 bases in the middle. This CDR3 is CASSPRRGSYEQYF. CDR3 bases: TGTGCCAGCAGCCCCCGCCGGGGCTCCTACGAGCAGTACTTC.